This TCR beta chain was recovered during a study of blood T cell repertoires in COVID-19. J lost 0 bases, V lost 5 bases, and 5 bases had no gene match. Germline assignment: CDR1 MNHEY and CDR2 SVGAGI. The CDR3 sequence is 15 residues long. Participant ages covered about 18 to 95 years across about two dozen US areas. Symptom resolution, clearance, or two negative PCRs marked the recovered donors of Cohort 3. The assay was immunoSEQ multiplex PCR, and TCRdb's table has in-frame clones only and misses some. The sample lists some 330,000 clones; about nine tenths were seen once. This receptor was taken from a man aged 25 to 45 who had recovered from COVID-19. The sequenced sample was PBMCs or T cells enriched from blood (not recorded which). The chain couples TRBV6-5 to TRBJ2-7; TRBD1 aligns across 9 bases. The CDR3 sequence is CASSTPGQGSYEQYF. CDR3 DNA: TGTGCCAGCAGTACACCGGGACAGGGCTCCTACGAGCAGTACTTC.